One T cell receptor (beta chain) is described in this entry. Its antigen is currently unknown. The sample originates from a study of Ad26.COV2.S vaccination and SARS-CoV-2 variants. Study-level background: The donor participated in the COV1001 trial, in its Ad26.COV2.S arm.

The treatment here: around 19 received Ad26.COV2.S at low or high dose, single or two shots; about 5 received placebo; per-sample allocation not given. It was on day 63 after the first vaccine or placebo injection that samples were taken. This CDR3 comprises 14 residues. Trimming cost V 1 base and J 3 bases; bases outside gene matches: 5. CDR1 SQVTM and CDR2 ANQGSEA come from the germline V gene. Some clones are missing from TCRdb's copy, which holds only in-frame ones; the method was immunoSEQ multiplex PCR. The sample lists 380,000 or so clones, roughly 90% occurring once. Study-wide results and limits: Marked by substantial breadth, spike-specific CD8+ and CD4+ T cell responses were reportedly seen after vaccination.

The sample here was peripheral blood, taken in a trial of Ad26.COV2.S vaccine versus placebo. V is TRBV29-1 and J is TRBJ2-5, with TRBD1 matching 7 bases. The TCR originated in a person between 18 and 60 years old who received the Ad26.COV2.S COVID-19 vaccine or a placebo. The CDR3 DNA follows: TGCAGCGTTGAAGGACAGGGCCAGAAAGAGACCCAGTACTTC. This gives the protein CSVEGQGQKETQYF.